This TCR beta chain was retrieved from a study of blood T cell repertoires in COVID-19. About the study: COVID-19 samples from acute and convalescent phases originated in the United States, Italy and Spain. T cells, B-cell-depleted T cells, or PBMCs supplied cDNA or gDNA.

Per germline, CDR1 KGHDR and CDR2 SFDVKD. V was pared by 9 bases and J by 5 bases, with 9 bases between. The CDR3 loop spans 11 amino acids. As processed by the authors: Reference gene primer amplification gave estimated nucleated cell counts. Sequenced by immunoSEQ multiplex PCR; TCRdb stores in-frame clones only, minus some. Clone size and V and J calls were adopted from that table, with D and trimming inferred from the DNA. The data show fewer than 200,000 clones, approximately 87% seen once. This sequence joins TRBV24-1 and TRBJ2-5; a weak D match, TRBD1 (6 bases). The sequence came from a man aged 40-49 years with active or convalescent COVID-19. Sequencing input: peripheral blood. DNA of the CDR3: TGTGCCACCGGCAGGGGCGAGACCCAGTACTTC. Its translation is CATGRGETQYF.